These T cell receptor beta chains were read from a single sample in a study of blood T cell repertoires in COVID-19. Produced via immunoSEQ multiplex PCR; TCRdb's table is partial and in-frame only. The table lists roughly 300,000 clones, more than 85% of them singletons. Sequencing input: PBMCs or T cells enriched from blood (not recorded which). Source of these receptors: a young woman who had recovered from COVID-19. Each CDR3 is given with its conserved first and last residue. D genes are given only for firm matches. Expanded clones are given a class, and other clones once, few, many or no size at all.

D gene	clone size	V gene	J gene	CDR3 DNA	CDR3 protein
TRBD1	-	TRBV7-7	TRBJ2-2	TGTGCTAGCAGCCCCCCGCCGGGACAGGGTGCCGGGGAGCTGTTTTTT	CASSPPPGQGAGELFF
TRBD2	-	TRBV4-3	TRBJ2-5	TGCGCCAGCAGCCAAGACAGGACTAGTCTAGAGACCCAGTACTTC	CASSQDRTSLETQYF
-	once	TRBV5-1	TRBJ1-2	TGCGCCAGCAGACTGGCAGGGGTCGACGGCTACACCTTC	CASRLAGVDGYTF
TRBD1	-	TRBV2	TRBJ2-1	TGTGCCAGCAGAGACGACAGGGACAGTGAGCAGTTCTTC	CASRDDRDSEQFF
-	-	TRBV18	TRBJ2-6	TGTGCCAGCTCACCTCCGAGCTCTGGGGCCAACGTCCTGACTTTC	CASSPPSSGANVLTF
-	-	TRBV9	TRBJ2-7	TGTGCCAGCAGCGCACAGACGGAAAACTACGAGCAGTACTTC	CASSAQTENYEQYF
-	-	TRBV6-5	TRBJ1-5	TGTGCCAGCAGTATGGGAGGGGGGAATCAGCCCCAGCATTTT	CASSMGGGNQPQHF
-	-	TRBV28	TRBJ2-3	TGTGCCAGCAGTTTATTGATTAGTCAGGGATTATCCACAGATACGCAGTATTTT	CASSLLISQGLSTDTQYF
TRBD2	-	TRBV4-3	TRBJ2-7	TGCGCCAGCAGCCGAGTTCGAGCGGGAGGCTACGAGCAGTACTTC	CASSRVRAGGYEQYF
TRBD1	once	TRBV11-2	TRBJ1-6	TGTGCCAGCAGCCTTGGACAGGGGGTTTCACCCCTCCACTTT	CASSLGQGVSPLHF
-	once	TRBV9	TRBJ1-3	TGTGCCAGCAGCCCGCGGGGTGGGTGGCAGGCCAGCGGAAACACCATATATTTT	CASSPRGGWQASGNTIYF
TRBD1	once	TRBV28	TRBJ1-2	TGTGCCAGCCTCCCGGGACAGGGGACTTTCTATGGCTACACCTTC	CASLPGQGTFYGYTF
TRBD1	-	TRBV6-5	TRBJ1-1	TGTGCCAGCAGCTCCGGACAGGGACGCACTGAAGCTTTCTTT	CASSSGQGRTEAFF
TRBD2	-	TRBV5-1	TRBJ2-1	TGCGCCAGCAGCTTGACGGGGGGGAATGAGCAGTTCTTC	CASSLTGGNEQFF
-	-	TRBV19	TRBJ2-3	TGTGCCAGTAGTGCCGCTGTGGAGGGCACGCAGTATTTT	CASSAAVEGTQYF
TRBD1	-	TRBV7-9	TRBJ1-2	TGTGCCAGCAGCCCCTCAAGGGCAGGGGGCGGCGGCTACACCTTC	CASSPSRAGGGGYTF
TRBD1	-	TRBV15	TRBJ1-1	TGTGCCACCGGAACCCCGACAGGGCCCCGGGGCACTGAAGCTTTCTTT	CATGTPTGPRGTEAFF
-	-	TRBV9	TRBJ1-2	TGTGCCAGCAGCGGGGGAGACGGAAGCTATGGCTACACCTTC	CASSGGDGSYGYTF
TRBD1	once	TRBV10-3	TRBJ2-7	TGTGCCATCAGGTCGACAGGGTCCCCCCACGAGCAGTACTTC	CAIRSTGSPHEQYF
TRBD1	-	TRBV28	TRBJ1-4	TGTGCCAGCAGTTTTTTGGTGACAGGGACTAATGAAAAACTGTTTTTT	CASSFLVTGTNEKLFF
-	-	TRBV5-1	TRBJ1-3	TGCGCCAGCAGCGGCGGGGACTCTGGAAACACCATATATTTT	CASSGGDSGNTIYF
-	few	TRBV28	TRBJ1-1	TGTGCCAGCAGTCCCACAGGCCTGATGGACACTGAAGCTTTCTTT	CASSPTGLMDTEAFF
TRBD2	-	TRBV5-1	TRBJ2-7	TGCGCCAGCAGCTACGGACCTAGCGGAACGGGGGAGCAGTACTTC	CASSYGPSGTGEQYF
TRBD2	-	TRBV5-4	TRBJ2-3	TGTGCCAGCAGCGCGGGACTAGCGGGAGTAGATACGCAGTATTTT	CASSAGLAGVDTQYF
TRBD2	many	TRBV11-2	TRBJ2-7	TGTGCCAGCAGCTTAGGAAGTAGCGGGAACTACGAGCAGTACTTC	CASSLGSSGNYEQYF
-	-	TRBV3-1/TRBV3-2	TRBJ1-5	TGTGCCAGCAGCCAAGGGGGATTGGGGGGTCAGCCCCAGCATTTT	CASSQGGLGGQPQHF
TRBD1	-	TRBV13	TRBJ2-7	TGTGCCAGCAGCTTTGGACAGGGGGAGGCCTACGAGCAGTACTTC	CASSFGQGEAYEQYF
-	-	TRBV5-1	TRBJ2-5	TGCGCCAGCAGCTTGTCGAGACAATCCCCAGAGACCCAGTACTTC	CASSLSRQSPETQYF
TRBD1	-	TRBV27	TRBJ2-1	TGTGCCAGCAGTTTTGCGAGGACAGGAAACAATGAGCAGTTCTTC	CASSFARTGNNEQFF
TRBD2	-	TRBV4-3	TRBJ2-2	TGCGCCAGCAGCCAAGATCTGGCTAGCGGGGGTCCCACCGGGGAGCTGTTTTTT	CASSQDLASGGPTGELFF
TRBD1	once	TRBV2	TRBJ2-5	TGTGTCAGCAGCCGGGACAGACAAGAGACCCAGTACTTC	CVSSRDRQETQYF
TRBD1	-	TRBV28	TRBJ1-1	TGTGCCACCCGGGACAGGGGGACCACTGAAGCTTTCTTT	CATRDRGTTEAFF
-	-	TRBV28	TRBJ2-7	TGTGCCAGCAATCAACGGGACATGTACGAGCAGTACTTC	CASNQRDMYEQYF
TRBD1	-	TRBV28	TRBJ1-1	TGTGCCAGCAGAAGTGGACAGGAGAACACTGAAGCTTTCTTT	CASRSGQENTEAFF
-	-	TRBV28	TRBJ1-3	TGTGCCAGCAGCCTCAACGTGGAGCGAAACACCATATATTTT	CASSLNVERNTIYF
TRBD1	-	TRBV30	TRBJ1-1	TGTGCCTGGACCCCGGGACAGGGAAACACTGAAGCTTTCTTT	CAWTPGQGNTEAFF
-	-	TRBV6-2/TRBV6-3	TRBJ2-1	TGTGCCAGCAGTCCATACTGGGACTCTAACAATGAGCAGTTCTTC	CASSPYWDSNNEQFF
TRBD1	few	TRBV4-2	TRBJ1-4	TGTGCCAGCAGCCAAGATTCGTACAGGGGAGAGGAAAAACTGTTTTTT	CASSQDSYRGEEKLFF
-	few	TRBV5-1	TRBJ2-3	TGCGCCAGCAGTCGAGCGGACCACACAGATACGCAGTATTTT	CASSRADHTDTQYF
TRBD2	once	TRBV7-2	TRBJ2-7	TGTGCCAGCAGCTTAGTGGGGGGGACGCTTGCCCCCTACGAGCAGTACTTC	CASSLVGGTLAPYEQYF
TRBD1	-	TRBV7-8	TRBJ1-1	TGTGCCAGCAGAGAGACAGGGATCATGAACACTGAAGCTTTCTTT	CASRETGIMNTEAFF
-	-	TRBV28	TRBJ2-1	TGTGCCAGCAGCCCCCTTAGGGGGGGATACAATGAGCAGTTCTTC	CASSPLRGGYNEQFF
-	-	TRBV27	TRBJ2-1	TGTGCCAGCAGTTTATCGAGGGACTCTTCCAATGAGCAGTTCTTC	CASSLSRDSSNEQFF
TRBD1	once	TRBV7-9	TRBJ1-2	TGTGCCAGCAGCCGGACAGGGGGCGGCTATGGCTACACCTTC	CASSRTGGGYGYTF
-	-	TRBV19	TRBJ2-1	TGTGCCAGTAGTATTTTAGGGAGTGAGCAGTTCTTC	CASSILGSEQFF
-	-	TRBV5-1	TRBJ2-7	TGCGCCAGCAGCTTGACACAGGGCCCGGCCGAGCAGTACTTC	CASSLTQGPAEQYF
-	-	TRBV11-3	TRBJ1-6	TGTGCCAGCAGCCAGGGTTTTAATTCACCCCTCCACTTT	CASSQGFNSPLHF
TRBD2	-	TRBV9	TRBJ2-3	TGTGCCAGCAGCGTAGGGATTAGCGGGAACACAGATACGCAGTATTTT	CASSVGISGNTDTQYF
-	-	TRBV18	TRBJ1-4	TGTGCCAGCTCACCGGGGAGAGGTGAAAAACTGTTTTTT	CASSPGRGEKLFF